This entry lists 5 T cell receptor beta chains sequenced from one sample in a study of control samples from healthy donors and cancer patients (TCRdb year 2020). The library was built by means of the immunoSEQ multiplex PCR assay. TCRdb provides this immuneACCESS table in a form limited to in-frame rearrangements. Some clones are lacking; in checked studies, under half of them reflect an unresolved V gene, and why the rest are absent is not known. Across this sample there are about 190,000 clones, with around 93% seen only once. The top ten clonotypes cover 1.5% to 2% of the sample. The sample was blood. The receptors shown here come from a man aged 30 to 39 in good health.

The table lists this clone with a count of one. This sequence joins TRBV18 and TRBJ2-5; 8 bases fit TRBD1. Germline loops: CDR1 KGHSH, CDR2 LQKENI. Unmatched junction bases numbered 11, after V lost 3 bases and J lost 5 bases. The CDR3 has 16 residues. The CDR3 here is CASSPLSGTGIETQYF. The CDR3, as DNA: TGTGCCAGCTCACCCCTATCCGGGACAGGAATCGAGACCCAGTACTTC. The full variable domain, rest sourced from reference TRBV18 and TRBJ2-5, is NAGVMQNPRHLVRRRGQEARLRCSPMKGHSHVYWYRQLPEEGLKFMVYLQKENIIDESGMPKERFSAEFPKEGPSILRIQQVVRGDSAAYFCASSPLSGTGIETQYFGPGTRLLVL.

This chain uses TRBV4-2 with TRBJ2-2; D tentatively reads TRBD1 or TRBD2 (7 bases each). Germline CDR1 and CDR2: LGHNA and YNFKEQ. The CDR3 length is 16 residues. V was shortened by 3 bases and J by 4 bases, with 15 bases between the two germline ends. CDR3 sequence (DNA): TGTGCCAGCAGCCACAGACAGGGAGGGAGCACCGGGGAGCTGTTTTTT. This gives the protein CASSHRQGGSTGELFF.

The gene calls are TRBV2 and TRBJ1-6; D ambiguous. Germline V CDR1 and CDR2: SNHLY, FYNNEI. The CDR3 consists of 14 residues. Trimming took off 6 bases at V and 6 bases at J, with 12 bases between the two ends. The CDR3 protein is CASRPNQRNSPLHF. CDR3 nucleotides: TGTGCCAGCAGACCCAATCAACGTAATTCACCCCTCCACTTT. Based on the CDR3 plus reference TRBV2 and TRBJ1-6, the full variable domain is EPEVTQTPSHQVTQMGQEVILRCVPISNHLYFYWYRQILGQKVEFLVSFYNNEISEKSEIFDDQFSVERPDGSNFTLKIRSTKLEDSAMYFCASRPNQRNSPLHFGNGTRLTVT.

CDR3 residues: CSASFSGPSQTDTQYF. The CDR3 region has the DNA TGCAGTGCTAGTTTTAGTGGTCCTAGCCAGACAGATACGCAGTATTTT. The chain joins TRBV20-1 to TRBJ2-3; the D gene is possibly TRBD2 (5 bases). CDR1 is DFQATT and CDR2 is SNEGSKA in the germline V gene (reference sequence). The V and J ends lost 3 bases and 3 bases respectively, with 19 bases between them. This CDR3 has 16 residues.

The chain combines TRBV27 with TRBJ2-3; D gene ambiguous. The germline V gene encodes CDR1 MNHEY and CDR2 SMNVEV (reference sequence). The CDR3 totals 14 residues. V was trimmed by 4 bases and J by 0 bases, leaving 8 bases between them. CDR3 in DNA: TGTGCCAGCAGTTCCCTGGACAGCACAGATACGCAGTATTTT. Its protein is CASSSLDSTDTQYF.